This T cell receptor (beta chain) was sequenced in a study of CD8+CD57+ T cells in acquired aplastic anemia (dated by TCRdb to the late 2010s). Concerning the study at large: Extracted DNA from sorted CD4+ and CD8+ cells averaged approximately 3 ug, ranging from about 0.2 to 30 ug. CD8+CD57+ expansion was defined as frequency above the mean frequency observed in healthy subjects.

Findings and caveats that apply to the study as a whole: Around 31 CD8+ CDR3 sequences were shared between patients and controls but appeared highly expressed in patients and within their immunodominant clones. No significant difference in CD8+ Simpson's diversity was found between patients and healthy controls (P=0.060).

Flow cytometry had shown CD8+CD57+ cell expansion in the patients selected for sequencing. Every patient had a diagnosis of severe acquired aplastic anemia based on International Study of Aplastic Anemia and Agranulocytosis and Camitta criteria. No therapy had been received by the patients at the time of blood sampling. In this study, sorted CD4+ and CD8+ T cells from the blood of healthy subjects and of severe aplastic anemia patients had their TCR repertoires deep-sequenced. Patients were enrolled under clinicaltrials.gov protocols 00001620, 01623167, 00001397, 00071045, 00081523 and 00961064 in the USA. Ficoll-Paque density gradient centrifugation was used to isolate peripheral blood mononuclear cells. CD4+ and CD8+ T cells were sorted by FACS or magnetic beads before DNA extraction. In this sample, this clonotype turned up a few times. No cognate antigen has been identified for it. Base qualities are not recorded, but no much larger clone differs from it by a single base.

Genomic DNA was used as template for profiling of TCR beta VDJ combinations and CDR3 sequences. An Illumina HiSeq 2000 was used for TCR repertoire sequencing. As for the authors' bioinformatics: TRBV/TRBJ rearrangement plots, CDR3 size and DJ length profiles, and Simpson's diversity index were used to evaluate the repertoires. The most abundant DNA sequence in the deep sequencing data was defined as the immunodominant clone. CDR3 amino acid sequences were screened for sharing across subjects and compared with published repertoires and the VDJdb database. In-frame beta chains were kept once TCRdb had trimmed the public reads at Q25 with fastp and called clones with MiXCR. When rows share a CDR3 protein, they turn into one entry using the most common DNA and genes. The V and J calls shown here were made by TCRdb, not taken from the authors' results. The sample yields approximately 130,000 distinct CDR3 sequences; 45% to 60% were counted once. Together, the top ten hold roughly 30% of the sample.

The sample taken for sequencing was sorted CD4+, CD8+, or CD8+CD57+ T cells (not recorded which) from PBMCs. The receptor's source is a human donor with aplastic anemia.

The DNA reads as follows: TGTGCCAGCAGTGAATCACGGGGGACTCCAATCTATGGCTACACCTTC. The encoded protein is CASSESRGTPIYGYTF. The chain uses TRBV6-1 and TRBJ1-2; TRBD1 is possibly the D segment (5 matching bases). The germline V gene specifies MNHNS as CDR1 and SASEGT as CDR2. V lost 2 bases and J lost 4 bases; the stretch between them is 17 bases long. Its CDR3 holds 16 amino acids, cysteine through phenylalanine. Only the CDR3 region is kept as DNA, spanning 48 bases read in frame from base 1.